This entry features one TCR beta chain sequence. These data originate in a study of blood T cell repertoires in COVID-19. The CDR3 contains 17 residues. Germline CDR1 is ENHRY and CDR2 is SYGVKD. Trimming took 0 bases from V and 6 from J; bases not matched to a gene: 11. Patients from Seattle were sampled longitudinally, starting during active infection. Under the authors' procedure: Reference gene primers were amplified, and this amplification served to estimate nucleated cell counts. The data were produced by immunoSEQ multiplex PCR, yet TCRdb's version contains in-frame clones alone and is incomplete. The D gene and trimming were derived from the DNA, and the V and J assignments and clone size from that table. Of about 170,000 clones listed, roughly 90% are singletons.

The TCR originated in a man younger than 30 with COVID-19, enrolled during active disease. This chain links TRBV10-3 with TRBJ2-3, with TRBD2 identical over 8 bases. Material: peripheral blood. CDR3 sequence: CAISESAREEISDTQYF. DNA for the CDR3: TGTGCCATCAGTGAGTCAGCGCGGGAGGAGATATCCGATACGCAGTATTTT.